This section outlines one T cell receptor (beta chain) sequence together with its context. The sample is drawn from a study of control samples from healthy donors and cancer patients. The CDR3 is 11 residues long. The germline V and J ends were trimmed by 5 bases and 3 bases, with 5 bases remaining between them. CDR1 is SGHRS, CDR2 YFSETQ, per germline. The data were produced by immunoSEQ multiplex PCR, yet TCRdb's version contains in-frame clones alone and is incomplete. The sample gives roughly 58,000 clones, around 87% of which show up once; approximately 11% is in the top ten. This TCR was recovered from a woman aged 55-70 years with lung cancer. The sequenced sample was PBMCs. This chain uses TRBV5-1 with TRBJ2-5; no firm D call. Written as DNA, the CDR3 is TGCGCCAGCAGGCAGGAAGAGACCCAGTACTTC. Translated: CASRQEETQYF.